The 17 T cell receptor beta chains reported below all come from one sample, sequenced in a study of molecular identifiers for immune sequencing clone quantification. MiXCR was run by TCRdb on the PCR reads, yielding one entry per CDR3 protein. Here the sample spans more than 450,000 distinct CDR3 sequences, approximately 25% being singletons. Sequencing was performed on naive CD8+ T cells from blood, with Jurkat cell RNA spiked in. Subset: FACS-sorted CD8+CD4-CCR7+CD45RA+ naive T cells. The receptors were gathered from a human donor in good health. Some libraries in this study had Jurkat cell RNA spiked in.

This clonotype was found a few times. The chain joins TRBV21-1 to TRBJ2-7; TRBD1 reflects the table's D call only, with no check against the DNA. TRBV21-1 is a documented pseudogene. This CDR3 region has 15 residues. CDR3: CARPPGPGHSYEQYF. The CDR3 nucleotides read TGTGCCAGACCCCCAGGACCTGGACACTCCTACGAGCAGTACTTC.

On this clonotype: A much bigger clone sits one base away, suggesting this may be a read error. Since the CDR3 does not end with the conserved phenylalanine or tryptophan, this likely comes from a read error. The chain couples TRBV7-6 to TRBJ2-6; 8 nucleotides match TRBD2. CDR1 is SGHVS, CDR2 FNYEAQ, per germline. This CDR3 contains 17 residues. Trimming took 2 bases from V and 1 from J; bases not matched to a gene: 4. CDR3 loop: CASSLISGGSGANVLTL. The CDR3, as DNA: TGTGCCAGCAGCTTAATTTCGGGAGGGTCTGGGGCCAACGTCCTGACTCTC.

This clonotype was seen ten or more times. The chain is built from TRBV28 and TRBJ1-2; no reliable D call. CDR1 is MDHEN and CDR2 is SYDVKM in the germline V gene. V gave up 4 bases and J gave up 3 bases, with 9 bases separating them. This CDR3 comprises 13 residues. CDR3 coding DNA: TGTGCCAGCAGTTACCGAGTAGACTATGGCTACACCTTC. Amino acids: CASSYRVDYGYTF.

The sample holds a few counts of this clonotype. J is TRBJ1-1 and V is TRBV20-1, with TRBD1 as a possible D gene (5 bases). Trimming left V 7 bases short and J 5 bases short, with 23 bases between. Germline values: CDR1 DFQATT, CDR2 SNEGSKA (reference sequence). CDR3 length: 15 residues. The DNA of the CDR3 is TGCAGTGGGGCGAGGCAGGGCCAGCCTTATACTGAAGCTTTCTTT. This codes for CSGARQGQPYTEAFF.

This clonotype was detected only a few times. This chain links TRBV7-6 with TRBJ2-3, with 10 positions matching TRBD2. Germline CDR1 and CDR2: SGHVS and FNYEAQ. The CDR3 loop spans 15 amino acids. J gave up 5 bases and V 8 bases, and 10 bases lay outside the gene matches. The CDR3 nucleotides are TGTGCCAGCTCTACGGCAGCGGGGGGGAAAGATACGCAGTATTTT. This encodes CASSTAAGGKDTQYF.

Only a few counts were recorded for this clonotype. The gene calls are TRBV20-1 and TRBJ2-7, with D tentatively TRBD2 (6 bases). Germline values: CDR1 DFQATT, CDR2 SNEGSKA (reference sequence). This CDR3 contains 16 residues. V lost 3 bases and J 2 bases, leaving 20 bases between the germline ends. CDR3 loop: CSASSFGLLFAYEQYF. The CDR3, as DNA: TGCAGTGCTAGTAGCTTTGGACTATTATTCGCCTACGAGCAGTACTTC.

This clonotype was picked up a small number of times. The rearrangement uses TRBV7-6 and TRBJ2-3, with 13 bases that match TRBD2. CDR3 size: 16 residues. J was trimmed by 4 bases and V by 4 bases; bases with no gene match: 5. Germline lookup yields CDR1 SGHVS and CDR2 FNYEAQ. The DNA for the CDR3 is TGTGCCAGCAGCTCGACTAGCGGGAGGAATCCAGATACGCAGTATTTT. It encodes CASSSTSGRNPDTQYF.

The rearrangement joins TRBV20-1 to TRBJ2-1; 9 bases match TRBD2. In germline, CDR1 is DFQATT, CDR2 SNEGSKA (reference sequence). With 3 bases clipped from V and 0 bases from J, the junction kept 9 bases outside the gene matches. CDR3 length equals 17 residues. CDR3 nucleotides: TGCAGTGCTAGTGTTGCTAGCGGGGTGAGCTCCTACAATGAGCAGTTCTTC. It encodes CSASVASGVSSYNEQFF.

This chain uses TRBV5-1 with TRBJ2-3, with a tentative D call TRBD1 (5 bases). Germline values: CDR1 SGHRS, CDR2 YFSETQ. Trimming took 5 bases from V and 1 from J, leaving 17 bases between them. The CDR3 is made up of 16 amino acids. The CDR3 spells CASRDQGKDRTDTQYF. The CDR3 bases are TGCGCCAGCAGAGATCAGGGAAAGGACCGCACAGATACGCAGTATTTT. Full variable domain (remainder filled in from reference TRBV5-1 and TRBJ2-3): KAGVTQTPRYLIKTRGQQVTLSCSPISGHRSVSWYQQTPGQGLQFLFEYFSETQRNKGNFPGRFSGRQFSNSRSEMNVSTLELGDSALYLCASRDQGKDRTDTQYFGPGTRLTVL.

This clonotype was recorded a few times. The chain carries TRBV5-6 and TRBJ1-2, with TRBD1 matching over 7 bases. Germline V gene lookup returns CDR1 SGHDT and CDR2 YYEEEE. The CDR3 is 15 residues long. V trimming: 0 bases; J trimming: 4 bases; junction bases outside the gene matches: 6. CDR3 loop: CASSLEETGSYGYTF. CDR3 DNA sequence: TGTGCCAGCAGCTTGGAGGAGACAGGGTCCTATGGCTACACCTTC.

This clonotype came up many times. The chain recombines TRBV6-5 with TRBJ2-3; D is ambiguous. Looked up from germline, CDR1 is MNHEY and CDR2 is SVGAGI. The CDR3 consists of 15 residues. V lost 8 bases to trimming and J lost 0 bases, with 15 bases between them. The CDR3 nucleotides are TGTGCCAGCTCAAGGCTCCCTTTTAGCACAGATACGCAGTATTTT. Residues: CASSRLPFSTDTQYF.

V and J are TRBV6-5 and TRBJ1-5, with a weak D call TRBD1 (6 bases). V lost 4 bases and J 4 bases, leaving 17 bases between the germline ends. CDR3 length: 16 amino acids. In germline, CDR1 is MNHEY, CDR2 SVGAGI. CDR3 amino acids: CASSSRGPIGNQPQHF. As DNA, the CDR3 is TGTGCCAGCAGTTCCAGGGGACCTATAGGTAATCAGCCCCAGCATTTT.

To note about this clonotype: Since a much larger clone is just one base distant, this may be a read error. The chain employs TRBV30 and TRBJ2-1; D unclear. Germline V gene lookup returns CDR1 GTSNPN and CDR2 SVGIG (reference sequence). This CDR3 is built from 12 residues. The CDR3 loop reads CAWKGDANGQFF. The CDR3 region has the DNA TGTGCCTGGAAGGGCGACGCCAATGGGCAGTTCTTC.

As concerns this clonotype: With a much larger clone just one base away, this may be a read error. CDR3: CTISTRDRSYEQYF. The CDR3 DNA reads TGTACCATCAGTACTCGGGACCGCTCCTACGAGCAGTACTTC. This chain connects TRBV10-3 to TRBJ2-7; possibly TRBD1 or TRBD2 for D (5 bases each). The length of the CDR3 is 14 residues. Germline V gives CDR1 ENHRY, CDR2 SYGVKD.

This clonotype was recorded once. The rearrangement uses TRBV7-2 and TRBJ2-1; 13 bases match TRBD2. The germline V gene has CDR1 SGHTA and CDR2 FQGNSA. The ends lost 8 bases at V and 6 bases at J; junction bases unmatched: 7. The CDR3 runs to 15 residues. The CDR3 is CASGKLAGGPNEQFF. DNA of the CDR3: TGTGCCAGCGGCAAACTAGCGGGGGGGCCCAATGAGCAGTTCTTC.

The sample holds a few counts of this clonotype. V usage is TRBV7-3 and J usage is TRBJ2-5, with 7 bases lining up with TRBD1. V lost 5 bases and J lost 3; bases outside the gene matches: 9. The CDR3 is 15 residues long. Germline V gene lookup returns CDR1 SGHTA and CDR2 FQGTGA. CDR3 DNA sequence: TGTGCCAGCAGCCTCACTGGGACAGAGAAAGAGACCCAGTACTTC. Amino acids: CASSLTGTEKETQYF.

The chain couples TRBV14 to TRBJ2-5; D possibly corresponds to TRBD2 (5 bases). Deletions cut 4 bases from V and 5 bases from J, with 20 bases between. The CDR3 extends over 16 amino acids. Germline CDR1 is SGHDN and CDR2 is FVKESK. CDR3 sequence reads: CASSLYDIYGEETQYF. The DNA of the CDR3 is TGTGCCAGCAGCCTCTATGACATCTACGGGGAGGAGACCCAGTACTTC.